This T cell receptor beta chain was captured in a study of blood T cell repertoires in COVID-19. V gave up 1 base and J gave up 5 bases, with 16 bases separating them. Per the germline V gene, CDR1 is SGHDT and CDR2 is YYEEEE. This CDR3 comprises 15 residues. Repertoires were generated with immunoSEQ multiplex PCR, while TCRdb's copy carries only in-frame clones and drops some. The table records around 160,000 clones, approximately 91% of them present only once. This sequence originates from a man younger than 35 with acute or convalescent COVID-19. J is TRBJ2-7 and V is TRBV5-6; D perhaps matches TRBD1 (6 bases). Sample: peripheral blood. CDR3 amino acids: CASSLLPTGWDEQYF. The CDR3 DNA reads as TGTGCCAGCAGCTTGCTTCCTACAGGGTGGGACGAGCAGTACTTC.